Shown below are 21 T cell receptor beta chains from a single sample sequenced in a study of blood T cell repertoires in COVID-19. The assay was immunoSEQ multiplex PCR, and TCRdb's table has in-frame clones only and misses some. Seen here are 100,000 to 150,000 clones, about 82% observed once, and the top ten hold 16%. Sequencing was done on a sample of peripheral blood. The receptors here all came from a man between 60 and 70 years old with active or convalescent COVID-19.

The genes are TRBV7-2 and TRBJ2-7; weak D call: TRBD2 (6 bases). CDR1 and CDR2 (germline): SGHTA, FQGNSA. Trimming cost V 4 bases and J 1 base, with 17 bases left between them. The CDR3 length is 16 residues. In nucleotides, the CDR3 is TGTGCCAGCAGCTGGGGGGAGCTCCCGTGGTCCTACGAGCAGTACTTC. Protein sequence: CASSWGELPWSYEQYF.

The chain uses TRBV12-3 or TRBV12-4 and TRBJ2-7; D unresolved. V was shortened by 6 bases and J by 6 bases, with 15 bases between the two germline ends. The CDR3 is 13 residues long. The CDR3 is CASSPYVAAEQYF. The CDR3 DNA follows: TGTGCCAGCAGCCCCTACGTTGCCGCCGAGCAGTACTTC.

This chain links TRBV7-3 with TRBJ2-5; TRBD1 matches 9 bases. Germline CDR1 and CDR2: SGHTA and FQGTGA. After removal of 5 bases from V and 5 bases from J, the junction contained 12 bases not matched to a gene. The CDR3 has 16 residues. This CDR3 reads CASSLGTGNPLETQYF. For the CDR3, the DNA is TGTGCCAGCAGCCTGGGGACAGGGAATCCCCTGGAGACCCAGTACTTC.

CDR3 sequence (DNA): TGCGCCAGCAGCCGTCTAGCGGGGACCTACGAGCAGTACTTC. Its translation: CASSRLAGTYEQYF. The chain links TRBV5-1 to TRBJ2-7; 9 bases match TRBD2. The junction had 4 bases not matched to a gene; V was cut back by 4 bases and J by 2 bases. The CDR3 has 14 amino acids. Germline V gene data show CDR1 as SGHRS and CDR2 as YFSETQ. The whole variable domain, filled in from reference TRBV5-1 and TRBJ2-7, reads KAGVTQTPRYLIKTRGQQVTLSCSPISGHRSVSWYQQTPGQGLQFLFEYFSETQRNKGNFPGRFSGRQFSNSRSEMNVSTLELGDSALYLCASSRLAGTYEQYFGPGTRLTVT.

This clone was recorded many times. The J gene is TRBJ2-7, the V gene TRBV7-6, with D possibly being TRBD1 (5 bases). The CDR3 spans 11 residues. V shed 2 bases and J shed 6 bases, with 5 bases lying between them. Germline V gives CDR1 SGHVS, CDR2 FNYEAQ. The CDR3 loop reads CASSLTGEQYF. DNA for the CDR3: TGTGCCAGCAGCTTAACAGGCGAGCAGTACTTC.

This clone was seen a few times. The J gene is TRBJ1-1, the V gene TRBV5-4; possible D gene TRBD1, 6 bases. This CDR3 comprises 17 residues. V lost 0 bases and J lost 0, with 15 bases in between. CDR1 is SGHNT and CDR2 is YYREEE in the germline V gene (reference sequence). This chain's CDR3 is CASSLGGRNRVNTEAFF. CDR3 nucleotides: TGTGCCAGCAGCTTGGGTGGTCGGAACAGGGTGAACACTGAAGCTTTCTTT.

This chain connects TRBV24-1 to TRBJ2-5, with TRBD2 identical over 11 bases. The germline V gene encodes CDR1 KGHDR and CDR2 SFDVKD. This CDR3 spans 17 amino acids. Trimming cost V 0 bases and J 5 bases; bases outside gene matches: 7. The CDR3 loop is CATSDLTLAGGGETQYF. As DNA, the CDR3 is TGTGCCACCAGTGATTTGACCCTAGCGGGAGGTGGGGAGACCCAGTACTTC.

This clone was recorded at least ten times. The chain links TRBV4-1 to TRBJ1-5; TRBD1 agrees at 7 bases. The CDR3 consists of 14 residues. The V gene end was trimmed by 3 bases and the J gene end by 7 bases; junction bases not matched to a gene: 6. Per the germline V gene, CDR1 is MGHRA and CDR2 is YSYEKL. CDR3 protein: CASSQQQGIQPQHF. The CDR3 region has the DNA TGCGCCAGCAGCCAGCAACAGGGGATACAGCCCCAGCATTTT.

The chain recombines TRBV7-2 with TRBJ2-2, with 11 bases matching TRBD2. Germline trimming cut 5 bases from V and 5 bases from J; bases unmatched to any gene: 10. The CDR3 covers 17 residues. CDR1 is SGHTA and CDR2 is FQGNSA in the germline V gene. DNA for the CDR3: TGTGCCAGCAGCAAGCAGGGGACTAGCGGTTTGACCGGGGAGCTGTTTTTT. It yields the protein CASSKQGTSGLTGELFF.

This chain uses TRBV6-5 with TRBJ2-5; D is unclear. CDR3 length: 12 amino acids. Germline V lookup: CDR1 MNHEY, CDR2 SVGAGI. Trimming pared 7 bases from V and 2 bases from J, leaving 8 bases between. The CDR3 DNA sequence: TGTGCCAGCACTCCGCGGCAAGAGACCCAGTACTTC. It translates to CASTPRQETQYF.

V gene TRBV3-1 (or the pseudogene TRBV3-2) combines with J gene TRBJ2-5; D gene uncertain. The V gene's germline CDR1 is LGHDT and CDR2 YNNKEL (reference sequence). CDR3 length: 15 amino acids. V was trimmed by 1 base and J by 0 bases, leaving 9 bases between them. This CDR3 reads CASSQGPRDQETQYF. In nucleotides, the CDR3 is TGTGCCAGCAGCCAAGGCCCCCGGGACCAAGAGACCCAGTACTTC.

The V and J genes are TRBV9 and TRBJ2-3; D is perhaps TRBD2 (6 bases). The V end was cut by 4 bases, the J end by 3 bases, with 18 bases between. The V gene's germline CDR1 is SGDLS and CDR2 YYNGEE. The CDR3 covers 16 residues. Here the CDR3 DNA reads TGTGCCAGCAGCCGTACCGTGCGGGAACGAACAGATACGCAGTATTTT. Its translation is CASSRTVRERTDTQYF. Based on the CDR3 plus reference TRBV9 and TRBJ2-3, the full variable domain is DSGVTQTPKHLITATGQRVTLRCSPRSGDLSVYWYQQSLDQGLQFLIQYYNGEERAKGNILERFSAQQFPDLHSELNLSSLELGDSALYFCASSRTVRERTDTQYFGPGTRLTVL.

The chain carries TRBV2 and TRBJ2-7; D is uncertain. Per the germline V gene, CDR1 is SNHLY and CDR2 is FYNNEI. Trimming removed 0 bases from V and 1 base from J, with 16 bases in between. The CDR3 has 17 residues. The CDR3 DNA follows: TGTGCCAGCAGTGAAGCGCTTTTTCTGGGCAGTTCCTACGAGCAGTACTTC. Translation gives CASSEALFLGSSYEQYF.

The V gene is TRBV10-3, the J gene TRBJ1-6; 8 bases match TRBD1. Germline lookup yields CDR1 ENHRY and CDR2 SYGVKD. Trimming cost V 9 bases and J 4 bases; bases outside gene matches: 5. This CDR3 comprises 14 residues. The CDR3 sequence is CAISDRAYNSPLHF. The CDR3 nucleotides read TGTGCCATTTCGGACAGGGCATATAATTCACCCCTCCACTTT.

The V gene is TRBV6-6, the J gene TRBJ1-6; D not certain. The CDR3 loop spans 13 amino acids. Trimming removed 4 bases at V and 7 bases at J, with 8 bases between. Germline V gene sequence: CDR1 MNHNY, CDR2 SVGAGI (reference sequence). CDR3 amino acids: CASSSKWNSPLHF. The CDR3 DNA reads TGTGCCAGCAGTTCTAAGTGGAATTCACCCCTCCACTTT.

The chain employs TRBV29-1 and TRBJ2-1, with 12 bases matching TRBD2. The trim removed 5 bases at V and 1 base at J, leaving 9 bases unmatched. CDR3 length equals 17 residues. From germline, CDR1 is SQVTM and CDR2 ANQGSEA. The CDR3: CSVTGLAGSSSYNEQFF. The DNA for the CDR3 is TGCAGCGTTACTGGACTAGCGGGAAGTTCGTCCTACAATGAGCAGTTCTTC.

This clone occurred many times. This chain links TRBV14 with TRBJ1-3; tentative D call: TRBD1 (5 bases). The CDR3 contains 14 residues. V lost 1 base to trimming and J lost 3 bases, with 7 bases between them. The V gene's germline CDR1 is SGHDN and CDR2 FVKESK. CDR3: CASSQGGGGNTIYF. As DNA, the CDR3 is TGTGCCAGCAGCCAAGGCGGGGGTGGAAACACCATATATTTT.

This chain links TRBV11-2 with TRBJ1-2, with TRBD1 identical over 10 bases. Germline CDR1 and CDR2: SGHAT and FQNNGV. V was clipped by 4 bases and J by 5 bases; unmatched bases: 7. The CDR3 loop spans 15 amino acids. The chain's CDR3 is CASSSRQGALYGYTF. CDR3 nucleotide sequence: TGTGCCAGCAGCTCCCGACAGGGGGCCCTTTATGGCTACACCTTC. The whole variable domain, remainder taken from reference TRBV11-2 and TRBJ1-2, is EAGVAQSPRYKIIEKRQSVAFWCNPISGHATLYWYQQILGQGPKLLIQFQNNGVVDDSQLPKDRFSAERLKGVDSTLKIQPAKLEDSAVYLCASSSRQGALYGYTFGSGTRLTVV.

Only one count was recorded for this clone. The chain couples TRBV18 to TRBJ2-6; TRBD1 might be the D (6 bases). Germline assignment: CDR1 KGHSH and CDR2 LQKENI. Between the trimmed V and J ends, which lost 3 bases and 2 bases, there was a span of 14 bases. This CDR3 has 17 residues. Here the CDR3 DNA reads TGTGCCAGCTCACCCCAGTCTGCAGGGGCTGGGGCCAACGTCCTGACTTTC. Amino acid sequence: CASSPQSAGAGANVLTF.

V usage is TRBV11-3 and J usage is TRBJ2-1, with TRBD1 as a possible D gene (6 bases). Germline V gene lookup returns CDR1 SGHNT and CDR2 YENEEA. This CDR3 is built from 13 residues. The V end was cut by 5 bases, the J end by 4 bases, with 9 bases between. As DNA, the CDR3 is TGTGCCAGCAGCACGGGACATTACAATGAGCAGTTCTTC. Translating it yields CASSTGHYNEQFF. The variable domain in full, with the rest retrieved from reference TRBV11-3 and TRBJ2-1, is EAGVVQSPRYKIIEKKQPVAFWCNPISGHNTLYWYLQNLGQGPELLIRYENEEAVDDSQLPKDRFSAERLKGVDSTLKIQPAELGDSAVYLCASSTGHYNEQFFGPGTRLTVL.

The chain couples TRBV5-1 to TRBJ2-3; TRBD1 matches at 12 bases. The J segment lost 6 bases and the V segment lost 4 bases, leaving 9 bases of the junction unmatched. This CDR3 comprises 16 residues. From germline, CDR1 is SGHRS and CDR2 YFSETQ. CDR3 sequence: CASSARGQGALDTQYF. For the CDR3, the DNA is TGCGCCAGCAGCGCGAGGGGACAGGGGGCTTTGGATACGCAGTATTTT.